These 19 T cell receptor beta chains were all obtained from the same sample, sequenced in a study of T cells after yellow fever vaccination (dated by TCRdb to between 2018 and 2021). To prepare the library, 5' RACE was applied. The reads were generated on an Illumina HiSeq 2500. TCRdb cleaned the public reads at Q25 with fastp, built clones with MiXCR and kept in-frame beta chains. Identical CDR3 proteins give one entry, which carries the most common genes and DNA. This sample has 20,000 to 25,000 distinct CDR3 sequences in its table, and less than 4% of those were observed once. The ten largest clones add up to 0.75% to 1% of the sample. The treatment or condition label corresponds to: live attenuated yellow fever vaccine strain. This specimen consisted of PBMCs, either bulk or a sorted T-cell subset (CD4+, CD8+, memory, or dextramer-sorted; not recorded which), obtained 45 days after the first yellow fever vaccination. The receptors shown here come from a man aged 18 to 30 who received the YFV17D yellow fever vaccine.

This clonotype has ten or more counts. The chain recombines TRBV20-1 with TRBJ1-4; D uncertain. Germline CDR1 and CDR2: DFQATT and SNEGSKA (reference sequence). This CDR3 region has 16 residues. The V end lost 0 bases, the J end lost 6 bases, and 17 bases lay between the germline ends. The CDR3 here is CSARDDPGRVDEKLFF. The CDR3 DNA follows: TGCAGTGCTAGAGATGATCCCGGGCGGGTAGATGAAAAACTGTTTTTT.

This clonotype was found many times. V is TRBV10-2 and J is TRBJ1-2, with 9 positions matching TRBD1. CDR1 and CDR2 (germline): WSHSY, SAAADI. V shed 6 bases, J shed 1 base, and the junction held 6 bases outside the gene matches. This CDR3 is built from 15 residues. CDR3 region: CASSLPTGGNYGYTF. The CDR3 bases are TGCGCCAGCAGCTTACCGACAGGGGGTAACTATGGCTACACCTTC.

This clonotype was detected ten times or more. This chain links TRBV7-8 with TRBJ2-7; TRBD2 might be the D (6 bases). Between the trimmed V and J ends, which lost 4 bases and 1 base, there was a span of 8 bases. This CDR3 is built from 13 residues. Germline assignment: CDR1 SGHVS and CDR2 FQNEAQ. The CDR3 reads CASSSRGSYEQYF. The CDR3 DNA sequence: TGTGCCAGCAGCTCGCGGGGATCCTACGAGCAGTACTTC.

This clonotype occurred many times. The chain employs TRBV29-1 and TRBJ1-2, with TRBD1 matching 8 bases. V gave up 8 bases and J gave up 7 bases; unmatched junction bases: 6. This CDR3 region has 11 residues. CDR1 is SQVTM, CDR2 ANQGSEA, per germline. The CDR3 DNA is TGCAGCACCGGACAGGGTAGTGGCTACACCTTC. This translates into CSTGQGSGYTF.

This clonotype occurred many times. Here the CDR3 DNA reads TGCAGTGCTCCCCGGCGGGGGGCCGGCACAGATACGCAGTATTTT. The encoded protein is CSAPRRGAGTDTQYF. V gene TRBV20-1 combines with J gene TRBJ2-3; 8 positions match TRBD2. Trimming at V came to 5 bases and at J to 1 base, leaving 8 bases not matched to a gene. CDR3 length equals 15 residues. CDR1 and CDR2 (germline): DFQATT, SNEGSKA (reference sequence).

This clonotype was recorded at least ten times. V gene TRBV5-4 combines with J gene TRBJ2-1; no firm D call. CDR1 and CDR2 (germline): SGHNT, YYREEE (reference sequence). CDR3 length: 15 amino acids. V was pared by 4 bases and J by 8 bases, with 19 bases between. In nucleotides, the CDR3 is TGTGCCAGCAGCCGGGCCTCGGTAGGTGGCGATGAGCAGTTCTTC. It encodes CASSRASVGGDEQFF.

This clonotype was detected ten times or more. The J gene is TRBJ2-5, the V gene TRBV20-1, with 12 nucleotides matching TRBD2. Germline V CDR1 and CDR2: DFQATT, SNEGSKA (reference sequence). The V segment lost 6 bases and the J segment 0 bases; nucleotides outside the gene matches: 5. The CDR3 runs to 15 residues. In nucleotides, the CDR3 is TGCAGTGCGCGAAGACTAGCGGGGGACCAAGAGACCCAGTACTTC. Its protein is CSARRLAGDQETQYF.

This clonotype came up many times. The chain couples TRBV5-1 to TRBJ1-2; no clear D. Per the germline V gene, CDR1 is SGHRS and CDR2 is YFSETQ. There are 12 residues in the CDR3. V gave up 4 bases and J gave up 6 bases, with 10 bases separating them. CDR3 nucleotides: TGCGCCAGCAGCCATGGGGAGGATGGCTACACCTTC. It yields the protein CASSHGEDGYTF.

This clonotype was observed at least ten times. The V call is TRBV12-3 or TRBV12-4, the J call TRBJ2-2; 7 positions match TRBD1. Trimming took 6 bases from V and 7 from J; bases not matched to a gene: 11. The CDR3 is 15 amino acids. The chain's CDR3 is CASSLDRAGHGELFF. CDR3 coding DNA: TGTGCCAGCAGCCTTGACAGGGCCGGGCACGGGGAGCTGTTTTTT.

There are many counts of this clonotype. V gene TRBV7-2 combines with J gene TRBJ1-1, with D maybe TRBD1 (5 bases). CDR3 length equals 13 residues. The V end lost 8 bases, the J end lost 2 bases, and 12 bases lay between the germline ends. The V gene's germline CDR1 is SGHTA and CDR2 FQGNSA. The CDR3 here is CASHPGVNTEAFF. For the CDR3, the DNA is TGTGCCAGCCACCCGGGGGTAAACACTGAAGCTTTCTTT.

This clonotype is medium-sized (0.01 to 0.1%) by share. This chain connects TRBV5-1 to TRBJ2-3; either TRBD1 or TRBD2 may fit D (6 bases each). V was trimmed by 1 base and J by 5 bases, leaving 14 bases between them. CDR1 and CDR2 (germline): SGHRS, YFSETQ. This CDR3 region has 15 residues. CDR3 sequence (DNA): TGCGCCAGCAGCTTGATGGGGGGCCGGGGAGATACGCAGTATTTT. This codes for CASSLMGGRGDTQYF.

This clonotype is termed medium-sized. The J gene is TRBJ1-2, the V gene TRBV4-3; the D is unclear. The CDR3 is 14 residues long. Trimming cost V 0 bases and J 2 bases, with 7 bases left between them. Looked up from germline, CDR1 is LGHNA and CDR2 is YSLEER. CDR3 sequence (DNA): TGCGCCAGCAGCCAAGATTGGGGAAACTATGGCTACACCTTC. The encoded protein is CASSQDWGNYGYTF.

Ten or more counts support this clonotype. The V call is TRBV28, the J call TRBJ2-5; TRBD1 matches 7 bases. Per the germline V gene, CDR1 is MDHEN and CDR2 is SYDVKM. The CDR3 is made up of 13 amino acids. Germline trimming cut 7 bases from V and 3 bases from J; bases unmatched to any gene: 5. Here the CDR3 DNA reads TGTGCCAGCATCGAGGGACAGAAAGAGACCCAGTACTTC. Translation gives CASIEGQKETQYF.

Ten or more counts support this clonotype. This rearrangement joins TRBV12-3 or TRBV12-4 to TRBJ2-1; possibly TRBD2 for D (5 bases). V gave up 2 bases and J gave up 2 bases, with 7 bases separating them. This CDR3 is built from 14 residues. CDR3 amino acids: CASSLREAYNEQFF. In DNA form, the CDR3 reads TGTGCCAGCAGTTTACGGGAAGCCTACAATGAGCAGTTCTTC.

This clonotype was counted ten times or more. The chain has TRBV18 and TRBJ2-2, with D perhaps being TRBD1 or TRBD2 (5 bases each). Trimming took off 6 bases at V and 10 bases at J, with 15 bases between the two ends. Per the germline V gene, CDR1 is KGHSH and CDR2 is LQKENI. The CDR3 has 13 amino acids. The CDR3 nucleotides read TGTGCCAGCTCGTCGACGGGGCTTGAGGAGCTGTTTTTT. Amino acid sequence: CASSSTGLEELFF.

The sample holds many counts of this clonotype. CDR3 loop: CASSLAGAVMGTGELFF. For the CDR3, the DNA is TGCGCCAGCAGCTTGGCCGGGGCGGTGATGGGAACCGGGGAGCTGTTTTTT. V is TRBV5-1 and J is TRBJ2-2, with D perhaps being TRBD1 or TRBD2 (5 bases each). Germline CDR1 SGHRS, CDR2 YFSETQ. Trimming pared 0 bases from V and 5 bases from J, leaving 17 bases between. The CDR3 spans 17 residues.

This clonotype was counted many times. The chain links TRBV4-3 to TRBJ2-5; no firm D call. In germline, CDR1 is LGHNA, CDR2 YSLEER. Trimming cost V 1 base and J 5 bases, with 14 bases left between them. This CDR3 region has 15 residues. The CDR3 loop reads CASSQVNSPGETQYF. CDR3 bases: TGCGCCAGCAGCCAAGTCAACTCCCCCGGGGAGACCCAGTACTTC.

This clonotype was observed many times. The chain's CDR3 is CASGPSGAAYNEQFF. In DNA, the CDR3 is TGCGCCAGCGGGCCCAGCGGGGCCGCCTACAATGAGCAGTTCTTC. The chain combines TRBV5-1 with TRBJ2-1; 7 bases are shared with TRBD2. Germline CDR1 is SGHRS and CDR2 is YFSETQ. The length of the CDR3 is 15 residues. J lost 2 bases, V lost 7 bases, and 9 bases had no gene match.

This clonotype came up many times. The rearrangement joins TRBV12-3 or TRBV12-4 to TRBJ2-5; the match to TRBD1 covers 10 bases. V was pared by 3 bases and J by 9 bases, with 4 bases of the junction left unmatched. The CDR3 covers 13 residues. CDR3 nucleotides: TGTGCCAGCAGTTTCGGACAGGGGGATGCCCAGTACTTC. It yields the protein CASSFGQGDAQYF.